The clone carrying this TCR beta chain was observed many times. Its antigen is not known. Germline V lookup: CDR1 MNHEY, CDR2 SMNVEV (reference sequence). Losses at the gene ends were 7 bases for V and 5 bases for J; bases not matched to a gene: 12. The CDR3 is made up of 15 amino acids. This sample stems from a study of CD8+CD57+ T cells in acquired aplastic anemia. Study context: Mean DNA quantity obtained from sorted CD4+ and CD8+ cells was about 3.2 ug.

Whole-study findings and limits: Around 30 was the count of CD8+ CDR3 sequences that patients shared with controls. Patients did not significantly differ from controls in CD8+ Simpson's diversity.

TCR beta VDJ combinations and CDR3 sequences were profiled from genomic DNA. Via MiXCR, TCRdb re-called the reads, giving one row per CDR3 protein. Of hundreds of thousands of distinct CDR3 sequences listed, about 70% are singletons. The specimen sequenced was sorted CD4+, CD8+, or CD8+CD57+ T cells (not recorded which) from PBMCs. The clonotype was recovered from a human donor in good health, serving as a control. V usage is TRBV27 and J usage is TRBJ2-3, with 7 bases fitting TRBD2. The CDR3: CASTPSGAAGDTQYF. The CDR3 DNA sequence: TGTGCCAGCACTCCAAGCGGGGCGGCAGGAGATACGCAGTATTTT.